This record covers a single T cell receptor beta chain. No antigen is known for it. Some clones are missing from TCRdb's copy, which holds only in-frame ones; the method was immunoSEQ multiplex PCR. The table lists 78,000 or so clones, about 90% of them singletons. With autoimmune disease history or systemic immunosuppression, patients were excluded. This specimen comes from a study of OX40 agonist ivuxolimab in advanced cancers. Study background: Of the participants, around 39% had some prior anti-PD-1, anti-PD-L1 or anti-CTLA-4 therapy, which was allowed. Whole-study results and caveats: The average count of expanded clones was higher among CD8+ T cells than among CD4+. What antigens the expanded peripheral T cells recognized was never established.

This sequence was found in an adult with an advanced solid tumor such as melanoma, head and neck, liver or kidney cancer. The sequenced sample was CD4+ or CD8+ T cells sorted from blood, obtained in a trial of the OX40 agonist ivuxolimab.

The CDR3 sequence is CASSRTGFTEAFF. CDR3 bases: TGTGCCAGCAGCAGGACAGGGTTCACTGAAGCTTTCTTT. The gene calls are TRBV27 and TRBJ1-1, with 8 bases fitting TRBD1. V gave up 6 bases and J gave up 4 bases; unmatched junction bases: 4. This CDR3 contains 13 residues. Germline-derived CDR1 and CDR2 are MNHEY and SMNVEV (reference sequence).